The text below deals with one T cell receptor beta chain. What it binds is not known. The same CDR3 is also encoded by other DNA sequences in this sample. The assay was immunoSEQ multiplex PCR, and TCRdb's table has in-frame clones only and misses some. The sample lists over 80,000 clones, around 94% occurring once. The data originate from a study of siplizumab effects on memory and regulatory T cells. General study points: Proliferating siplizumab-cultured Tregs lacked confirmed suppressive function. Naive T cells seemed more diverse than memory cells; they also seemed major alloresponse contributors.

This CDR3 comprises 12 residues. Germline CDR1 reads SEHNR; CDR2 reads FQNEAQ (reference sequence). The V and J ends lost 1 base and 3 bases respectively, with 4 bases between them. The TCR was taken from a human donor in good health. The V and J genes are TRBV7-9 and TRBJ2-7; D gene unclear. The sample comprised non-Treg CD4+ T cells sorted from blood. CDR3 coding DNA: TGTGCCAGCAGCTTAGTGGGCTACGAGCAGTACTTC. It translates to CASSLVGYEQYF.